This paragraph reports one T cell receptor (beta chain). This sample was taken from a study of T cells in Graves' hyperthyroidism and ophthalmopathy. Authors of the study amplified TCR beta CDR3 regions from RNA transcripts. Carried out on the TCR CDR3, a first-round RT-PCR used the HTBI primer set. MiXCR, run by TCRdb on the multiplex PCR reads, gives a single entry per CDR3 protein. Seen here are 750,000 to 900,000 distinct CDR3 sequences, 35% to 40% observed once, and the top ten hold approximately 10%. This CDR3 spans 16 amino acids. Deletions cut 8 bases from V and 0 bases from J, with 16 bases between.

This receptor was taken from a man younger than 35 with Graves' hyperthyroidism. The sequencing input was blood. V is TRBV12-3 or TRBV12-4 and J is TRBJ2-2; no firm D call. In nucleotides, the CDR3 is TGTGCCAGCGACACCGTACGATATCCGAACACCGGGGAGCTGTTTTTT. Protein: CASDTVRYPNTGELFF.